This T cell receptor beta chain was observed in a study of T cells in Graves' hyperthyroidism and ophthalmopathy. This clonotype has a single count. What it recognizes is unknown. Newly diagnosed hyperthyroidism, duration under 2 months, in patients aged 18 to 65. The sample of blood was obtained at first hyperthyroidism diagnosis (before any ophthalmopathy symptoms). RNA transcripts yielded amplified TCR beta CDR3 regions. The HTBI primer set was used in a first-round RT-PCR of the TCR CDR3. TCRdb reanalysed the multiplex PCR reads using MiXCR and keeps one entry per CDR3 protein. Of over 120,000 distinct CDR3 sequences in the sample, approximately 20% are singletons; the top ten hold around two thirds. Regarding the study as a whole: Most thyroid clonotypes that were expanded above 0.001 also turned up in blood.

With 4 bases clipped from V and 10 bases from J, the junction kept 13 bases outside the gene matches. There are 15 residues in the CDR3. From germline, CDR1 is SGHDT and CDR2 YYEEEE. The receptor's source is a woman aged 45-59 years with Graves' hyperthyroidism that later progressed to Graves' ophthalmopathy. Sample: blood. J is TRBJ2-1 and V is TRBV5-6, with TRBD2 matching 8 bases. CDR3 DNA: TGTGCCAGCAGCCTCCAAGGGCCAGCGGGAGAAGAGCAGTTCTTC. Translating it yields CASSLQGPAGEEQFF.